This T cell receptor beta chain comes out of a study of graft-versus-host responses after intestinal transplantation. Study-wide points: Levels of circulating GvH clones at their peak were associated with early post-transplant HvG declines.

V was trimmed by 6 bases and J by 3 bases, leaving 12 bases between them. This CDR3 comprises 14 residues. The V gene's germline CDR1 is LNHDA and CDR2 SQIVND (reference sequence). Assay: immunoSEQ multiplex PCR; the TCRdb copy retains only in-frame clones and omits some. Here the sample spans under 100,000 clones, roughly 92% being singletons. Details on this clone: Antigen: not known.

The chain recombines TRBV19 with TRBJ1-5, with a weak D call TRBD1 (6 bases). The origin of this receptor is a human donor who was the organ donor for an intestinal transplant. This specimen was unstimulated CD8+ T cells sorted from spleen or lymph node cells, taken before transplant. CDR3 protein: CASSPTGPNQPQHF. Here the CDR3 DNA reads TGTGCCAGTAGCCCGACAGGTCCCAATCAGCCCCAGCATTTT.